The subject of this entry is one T cell receptor beta chain. Germline lookup yields CDR1 SGHRS and CDR2 YFSETQ. The CDR3 loop spans 16 amino acids. V lost 4 bases and J 2 bases, leaving 19 bases between the germline ends. The data are from a study of long-term antiretroviral therapy in people with HIV. Survey-level immunoSEQ v3.0 assays were run. Sequenced by immunoSEQ multiplex PCR; TCRdb stores in-frame clones only, minus some. This sample has tens of thousands of clones, with 90% found just once. The sequences come from unsorted PBMCs, collected 5.2 years after starting antiretroviral therapy. The V gene is TRBV5-1, the J gene TRBJ2-7, with D possibly matching TRBD1 (6 bases). The clonotype was recovered from a woman aged 40 to 50 with HIV. The CDR3 nucleotides are TGCGCCAGCAGCCTACTATCCGGGACACCACCCTACGAGCAGTACTTC. Protein sequence: CASSLLSGTPPYEQYF.